This T cell receptor beta chain was obtained from a study of blood T cell repertoires in COVID-19. Sequencing was performed with immunoSEQ multiplex PCR; in TCRdb, only in-frame clones are kept and a portion is missing. The sample holds under 60,000 clones, approximately 88% seen once. Trimming took 4 bases from V and 4 from J; bases not matched to a gene: 11. CDR3 size: 16 residues. Germline-derived CDR1 and CDR2 are SGHAT and FQNNGV. The source of this sequence is a man between 65 and 85 years old with acute or convalescent COVID-19. This chain uses TRBV11-2 with TRBJ2-3; 7 nucleotides agree with TRBD2. Sequencing used peripheral blood. The CDR3 bases are TGTGCCAGCAGCTCCCAACAGGCTAGCGGTTCAGATACGCAGTATTTT. Translating it yields CASSSQQASGSDTQYF.